The 8 T cell receptor beta chains given below trace back to one sample, sequenced in a study of CD8+CD57+ T cells in acquired aplastic anemia. Patients who underwent sequencing had shown CD8+CD57+ cell expansion by flow cytometry. It was genomic DNA that served as the template for profiling TCR beta VDJ and CDR3. TCRdb independently ran MiXCR on the reads; one entry per CDR3 protein. The sample has hundreds of thousands of distinct CDR3 sequences, about 44% seen once. The specimen sequenced was sorted CD4+, CD8+, or CD8+CD57+ T cells (not recorded which) from PBMCs. The receptors were sampled from a human donor with aplastic anemia.

CDR3 region: CASTLGPIDLGPEAFF. Here the CDR3 DNA reads TGTGCCAGTACCCTTGGTCCGATCGACCTTGGCCCTGAAGCTTTCTTT. V usage is TRBV19 and J usage is TRBJ1-1; no clear D. Trimming left V 7 bases short and J 6 bases short, with 24 bases between. This CDR3 contains 16 residues. Germline CDR1 reads LNHDA; CDR2 reads SQIVND (reference sequence).

This clonotype was found a few times. The rearrangement uses TRBV4-1 and TRBJ2-3, with TRBD2 matching over 10 bases. Germline trimming cut 0 bases from V and 5 bases from J; bases unmatched to any gene: 8. Germline V lookup: CDR1 MGHRA, CDR2 YSYEKL. The CDR3 contains 17 residues. The CDR3 sequence is CASSQEASGGGKDTQYF. Written as DNA, the CDR3 is TGCGCCAGCAGCCAAGAGGCTAGCGGGGGCGGAAAAGATACGCAGTATTTT.

This clonotype was counted at least ten times. The genes are TRBV9 and TRBJ1-1, with D possibly TRBD1 on 5 matching bases. The germline CDR1 and CDR2 sequences are SGDLS and YYNGEE. Between the trimmed V and J ends, which lost 2 bases and 4 bases, there was a span of 15 bases. The length of the CDR3 is 15 residues. In DNA form, the CDR3 reads TGTGCCAGCAGCGTTACTGGGAGGGGAGGCACTGAAGCTTTCTTT. It translates to CASSVTGRGGTEAFF.

In this sample, this clonotype turned up a few times. V usage is TRBV19 and J usage is TRBJ1-1, with 8 bases aligning to TRBD1. Germline CDR1 LNHDA, CDR2 SQIVND (reference sequence). There are 14 residues in the CDR3. V shed 2 bases and J 6 bases; nucleotides not matched to a gene: 5. In DNA form, the CDR3 reads TGTGCCAGTAGTATACAGGGGGCTGGCGCTGAAGCTTTCTTT. It specifies CASSIQGAGAEAFF.

Concerning this clonotype itself: The conserved phenylalanine or tryptophan is not found at the CDR3 terminus, so this likely reflects a read error. The chain combines TRBV3-1 with TRBJ1-1, with D perhaps matching TRBD1 (5 bases). The germline gives CDR1 LGHDT, CDR2 YNNKEL (reference sequence). The CDR3 loop spans 14 amino acids. Trimming stripped 0 bases from V and 7 bases from J, with 12 bases between. The CDR3 is CASSQDWGNYEAFL. CDR3 DNA: TGTGCCAGCAGCCAAGATTGGGGGAACTATGAAGCTTTCCTT.

V usage is TRBV7-9 and J usage is TRBJ1-3; D is undetermined. The CDR3 covers 12 residues. The germline V gene encodes CDR1 SEHNR and CDR2 FQNEAQ (reference sequence). V lost 10 bases and J 0 bases, leaving 7 bases between the germline ends. The CDR3 sequence: CATSPSGNTIYF. The CDR3 DNA is TGTGCCACCTCACCCTCTGGAAACACCATATATTTT.

This clonotype appeared many times. The chain combines TRBV20-1 with TRBJ2-3, with 7 bases aligning to TRBD1. The CDR3 covers 15 residues. V lost 6 bases, J lost 7 bases, and 16 bases stayed unmatched. CDR1 is DFQATT, CDR2 SNEGSKA, per germline (reference sequence). CDR3 nucleotide sequence: TGCAGTGCCCCCACCCGAAGACAGGGTGTAAATACGCAGTATTTT. It encodes CSAPTRRQGVNTQYF.

At least ten counts were recorded for this clonotype. This chain joins TRBV6-5 and TRBJ1-4; tentatively, D is TRBD1 (5 bases). CDR3 length: 13 residues. Germline loops: CDR1 MNHEY, CDR2 SVGAGI. V lost 0 bases and J lost 6, with 5 bases in between. CDR3 nucleotides: TGTGCCAGCAGTTACTCGGGGGATGAAAAACTGTTTTTT. Amino acid sequence: CASSYSGDEKLFF.